This TCR beta chain was identified during a study of post-analysis software for immune sequencing data. Across the whole study: The cohort encompassed relapsing-remitting, secondary progressive and progressive-relapsing multiple sclerosis disease courses.

Study conclusions and caveats: Patients showed TRBV5-6, TRBV5-1 and TRBV20-1 among roughly 5 TRBV segments more frequent than in controls. Compared with controls, patients showed significantly lower normalized Chao1 diversity.

A note on this clonotype: Its antigen is as yet unknown.

Tagging with unique molecular identifiers was a feature of the TCR beta cDNA libraries. T cells numbering roughly 0.9 to 11 million gave rise to 400,000 to 550,000 cDNA molecules. TCRdb re-derived calls from the PCR reads in MiXCR, one entry per CDR3 protein. The sample has fewer than 600,000 distinct CDR3 sequences; roughly 46% are singletons. CDR3 length: 15 residues. Trimming cost V 0 bases and J 9 bases; bases outside gene matches: 7. Germline V gives CDR1 SGHRS, CDR2 YFSETQ. Material: blood. This chain uses TRBV5-1 with TRBJ2-1, with 9 bases that match TRBD2. This receptor was obtained from a girl aged 5 to 17 with multiple sclerosis. The DNA for the CDR3 is TGCGCCAGCAGCTTGGAAGGCGGGAGGGGGGGTGAGCAGTTCTTC. This gives the protein CASSLEGGRGGEQFF.